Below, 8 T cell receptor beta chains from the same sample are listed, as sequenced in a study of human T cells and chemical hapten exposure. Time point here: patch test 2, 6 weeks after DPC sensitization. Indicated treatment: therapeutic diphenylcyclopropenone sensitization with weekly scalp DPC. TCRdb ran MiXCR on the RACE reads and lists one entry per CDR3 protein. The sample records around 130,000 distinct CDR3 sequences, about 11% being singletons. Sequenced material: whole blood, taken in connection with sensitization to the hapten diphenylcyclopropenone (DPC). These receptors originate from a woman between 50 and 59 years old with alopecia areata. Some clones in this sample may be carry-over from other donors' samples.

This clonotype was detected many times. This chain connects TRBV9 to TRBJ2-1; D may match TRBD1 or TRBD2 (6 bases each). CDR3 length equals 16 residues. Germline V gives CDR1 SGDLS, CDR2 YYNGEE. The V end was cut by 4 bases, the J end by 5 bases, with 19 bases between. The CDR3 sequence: CASSPRGHQPNNEQFF. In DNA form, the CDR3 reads TGTGCCAGCAGCCCCCGGGGGCATCAACCTAACAATGAGCAGTTCTTC.

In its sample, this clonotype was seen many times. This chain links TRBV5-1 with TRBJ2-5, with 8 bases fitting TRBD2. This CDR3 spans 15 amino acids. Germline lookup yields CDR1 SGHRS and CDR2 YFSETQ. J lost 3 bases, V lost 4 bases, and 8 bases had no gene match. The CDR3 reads CASSRESGGKETQYF. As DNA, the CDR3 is TGCGCCAGCAGCAGAGAGAGCGGGGGTAAAGAGACCCAGTACTTC.

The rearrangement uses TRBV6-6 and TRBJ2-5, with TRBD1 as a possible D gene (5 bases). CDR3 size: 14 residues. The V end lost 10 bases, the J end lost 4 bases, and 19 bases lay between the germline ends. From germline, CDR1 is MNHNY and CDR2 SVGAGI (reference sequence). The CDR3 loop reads CATLPQTVLETQYF. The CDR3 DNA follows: TGTGCCACCCTCCCCCAGACAGTATTAGAGACCCAGTACTTC.

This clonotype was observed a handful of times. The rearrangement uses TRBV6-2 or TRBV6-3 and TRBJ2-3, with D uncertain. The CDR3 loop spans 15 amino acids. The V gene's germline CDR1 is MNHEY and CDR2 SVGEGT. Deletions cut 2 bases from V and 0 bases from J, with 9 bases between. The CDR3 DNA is TGTGCCAGCAGTTACATTGCGGCTAGCACAGATACGCAGTATTTT. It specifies CASSYIAASTDTQYF.

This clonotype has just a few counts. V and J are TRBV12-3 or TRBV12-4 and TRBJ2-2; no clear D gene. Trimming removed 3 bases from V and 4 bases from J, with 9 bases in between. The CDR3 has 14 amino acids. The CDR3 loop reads CASSFRPSTGELFF. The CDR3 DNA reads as TGTGCCAGCAGTTTTCGGCCGAGCACCGGGGAGCTGTTTTTT.

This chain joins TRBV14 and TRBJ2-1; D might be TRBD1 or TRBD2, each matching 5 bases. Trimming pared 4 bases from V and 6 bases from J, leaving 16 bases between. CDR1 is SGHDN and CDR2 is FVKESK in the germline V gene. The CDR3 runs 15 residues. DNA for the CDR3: TGTGCCAGCAGCCTGGGGGTCGGCCGGCCCAATGAGCAGTTCTTC. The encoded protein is CASSLGVGRPNEQFF.

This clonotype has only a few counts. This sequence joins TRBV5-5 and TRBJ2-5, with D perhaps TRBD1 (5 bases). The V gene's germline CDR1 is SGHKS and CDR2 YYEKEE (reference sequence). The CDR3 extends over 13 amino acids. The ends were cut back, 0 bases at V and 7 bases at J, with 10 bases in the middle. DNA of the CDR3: TGTGCCAGCAGCTTGGTGACAGCCAGGACCCAGTACTTC. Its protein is CASSLVTARTQYF.

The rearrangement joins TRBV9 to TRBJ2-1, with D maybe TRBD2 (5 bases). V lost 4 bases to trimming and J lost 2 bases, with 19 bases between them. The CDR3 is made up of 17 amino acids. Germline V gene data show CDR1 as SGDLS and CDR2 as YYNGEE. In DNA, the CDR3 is TGTGCCAGCAGCTTCACTAGGTCCGCCGACGCCTACAATGAGCAGTTCTTC. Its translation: CASSFTRSADAYNEQFF.